This entry lists 14 T cell receptor beta chains sequenced from one sample in a study of identical twins. Using its own MiXCR run on the 5' RACE reads, TCRdb lists one record per CDR3 protein. The sample carries 1.5 million to 2 million distinct CDR3 sequences, around a third recorded once. Input material: cord blood. The source is a newborn girl in good health.

This clonotype was seen a handful of times. V gene TRBV7-6 combines with J gene TRBJ2-6; weak D call: TRBD2 (5 bases). CDR3 length: 13 residues. V was clipped by 10 bases and J by 1 base, with 8 bases between them. Germline CDR1 is SGHVS and CDR2 is FNYEAQ. This CDR3 reads CATRGSGANVLTF. CDR3 DNA: TGTGCCACCCGAGGGTCTGGGGCCAACGTCCTGACTTTC.

V and J are TRBV3-1 and TRBJ2-2; the D is unclear. Trimming removed 7 bases at V and 8 bases at J, with 17 bases between. Germline CDR1 reads LGHDT; CDR2 reads YNNKEL (reference sequence). CDR3 length: 14 amino acids. The CDR3 loop is CASIPLARSGELFF. CDR3 in DNA: TGTGCCAGCATCCCTCTCGCCAGGTCAGGGGAGCTGTTTTTT.

The rearrangement joins TRBV12-3 or TRBV12-4 to TRBJ2-4, with D hard to call. The CDR3 is made up of 13 amino acids. Trimming took off 5 bases at V and 7 bases at J, with 12 bases between the two ends. CDR3 in DNA: TGTGCCAGCAGTCTCGGTCCCAGGAACATTCAGTACTTC. The encoded protein is CASSLGPRNIQYF.

This clonotype showed up just a few times. The rearrangement uses TRBV20-1 and TRBJ2-1; weak D call: TRBD2 (5 bases). Germline V gene sequence: CDR1 DFQATT, CDR2 SNEGSKA (reference sequence). The CDR3 extends over 14 amino acids. The V and J ends lost 2 bases and 3 bases respectively, with 11 bases between them. CDR3 sequence reads: CSARPGENYNEQFF. The CDR3 nucleotides are TGCAGTGCTAGACCCGGGGAGAACTACAATGAGCAGTTCTTC.

This clonotype was counted only a few times. The V and J genes are TRBV4-1 and TRBJ2-7; 8 bases align to TRBD1. The germline CDR1 and CDR2 sequences are MGHRA and YSYEKL. V gave up 7 bases and J gave up 1 base; unmatched junction bases: 9. The CDR3 consists of 15 residues. CDR3: CASILRDRQSYEQYF. Written as DNA, the CDR3 is TGCGCCAGCATCTTACGGGACAGGCAATCCTACGAGCAGTACTTC.

This clonotype has just a few counts. This chain connects TRBV9 to TRBJ2-7; no clear D. The CDR3 extends over 16 amino acids. V dropped 0 bases and J dropped 3 bases, with 16 bases sitting between them. The germline V gene has CDR1 SGDLS and CDR2 YYNGEE. CDR3 amino acids: CASSVGSSGGRYEQYF. The CDR3 region has the DNA TGTGCCAGCAGCGTAGGTTCATCCGGTGGGCGCTACGAGCAGTACTTC.

The rearrangement joins TRBV20-1 to TRBJ2-7, with 7 bases fitting TRBD2. The trim removed 6 bases at V and 2 bases at J, leaving 7 bases unmatched. The CDR3 loop spans 13 amino acids. Germline V gene sequence: CDR1 DFQATT, CDR2 SNEGSKA (reference sequence). The CDR3, as DNA: TGCAGTGCGCGGACTAGTAGGGCCTACGAGCAGTACTTC. It yields the protein CSARTSRAYEQYF.

The rearrangement joins TRBV6-5 to TRBJ1-2, with D possibly TRBD1 on 6 matching bases. The V gene lost 6 bases and the J gene lost 6 bases, with 17 bases spanning the gap. The germline V gene has CDR1 MNHEY and CDR2 SVGAGI. There are 14 residues in the CDR3. The DNA of the CDR3 is TGTGCCAGCAGCAGTACAGGGATGGGCCATGGCTACACCTTC. Translating it yields CASSSTGMGHGYTF.

About this clonotype itself: Germline is not matched at one junction end, which may reflect a read error. The V gene is TRBV5-1, the J gene TRBJ2-1, with D perhaps TRBD1 (5 bases). Germline CDR1 and CDR2: SGHRS and YFSETQ. This CDR3 spans 12 amino acids. In DNA form, the CDR3 reads TGCGCCAGCAGGGGTCAAGGGGATGAGCGGTTCTTC. The encoded protein is CASRGQGDERFF.

This clonotype was seen a few times. The chain recombines TRBV12-3 or TRBV12-4 with TRBJ2-1; 8 bases fit TRBD2. V shed 2 bases and J 7 bases; nucleotides not matched to a gene: 4. This CDR3 region has 14 residues. The CDR3 coding sequence is TGTGCCAGCAGTTTACGCAGCGGGGGAAATGAGCAGTTCTTC. It yields the protein CASSLRSGGNEQFF.

The gene calls are TRBV20-1 and TRBJ1-1; D unclear. The germline CDR1 and CDR2 sequences are DFQATT and SNEGSKA (reference sequence). Trimming left V 1 base short and J 1 base short, with 7 bases between. The CDR3 has 13 amino acids. CDR3 amino acids: CSARVGRNTEAFF. The CDR3 DNA sequence: TGCAGTGCTAGAGTCGGACGGAACACTGAAGCTTTCTTT.

On this clonotype itself: The junction and the germline gene differ at one end; a read error may be behind it. This chain joins TRBV9 and TRBJ2-3; D is perhaps TRBD2 (6 bases). The CDR3 is 15 amino acids. Germline V lookup: CDR1 SGDLS, CDR2 YYNGEE. The CDR3 DNA reads TGTGCCAGCAGCGTAGTAGGGGACTTCACAGATACGCGGTATTTT. Protein product: CASSVVGDFTDTRYF.

The chain joins TRBV7-9 to TRBJ1-3; perhaps TRBD1 as D (5 bases). V shed 5 bases and J shed 4 bases, with 12 bases lying between them. The CDR3 runs 14 residues. CDR1 and CDR2 (germline): SEHNR, FQNEAQ (reference sequence). This chain's CDR3 is CASSPRDGGNTIYF. The CDR3 region has the DNA TGTGCCAGCAGCCCCCGGGACGGAGGAAACACCATATATTTT.

V gene TRBV5-1 combines with J gene TRBJ2-7; D may match TRBD1 or TRBD2 (5 bases each). V was cut by 0 bases and J by 3 bases, with 16 bases left in between. Germline lookup yields CDR1 SGHRS and CDR2 YFSETQ. The CDR3 runs 16 residues. The CDR3 DNA sequence: TGCGCCAGCAGCTTGGGGGACCGGTGGGTAGGCTACGAGCAGTACTTC. Its protein product is CASSLGDRWVGYEQYF. The entire variable domain, with the rest obtained from reference TRBV5-1 and TRBJ2-7, is as follows: KAGVTQTPRYLIKTRGQQVTLSCSPISGHRSVSWYQQTPGQGLQFLFEYFSETQRNKGNFPGRFSGRQFSNSRSEMNVSTLELGDSALYLCASSLGDRWVGYEQYFGPGTRLTVT.